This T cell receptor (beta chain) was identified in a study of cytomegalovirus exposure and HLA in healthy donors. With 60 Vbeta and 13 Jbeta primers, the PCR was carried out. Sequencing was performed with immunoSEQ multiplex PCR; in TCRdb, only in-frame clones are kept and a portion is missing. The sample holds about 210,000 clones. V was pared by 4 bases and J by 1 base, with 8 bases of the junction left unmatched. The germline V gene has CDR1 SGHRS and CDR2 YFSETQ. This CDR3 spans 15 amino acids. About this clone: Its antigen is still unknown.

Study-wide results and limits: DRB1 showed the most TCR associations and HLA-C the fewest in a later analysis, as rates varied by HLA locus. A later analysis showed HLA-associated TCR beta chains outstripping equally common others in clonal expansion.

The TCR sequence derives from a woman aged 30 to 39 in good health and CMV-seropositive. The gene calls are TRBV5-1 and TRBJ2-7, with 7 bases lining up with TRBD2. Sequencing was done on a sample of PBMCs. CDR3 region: CASSGGLEVSYEQYF. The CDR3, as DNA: TGCGCCAGCAGCGGAGGACTAGAAGTGTCCTACGAGCAGTACTTC. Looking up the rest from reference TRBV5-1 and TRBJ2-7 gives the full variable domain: KAGVTQTPRYLIKTRGQQVTLSCSPISGHRSVSWYQQTPGQGLQFLFEYFSETQRNKGNFPGRFSGRQFSNSRSEMNVSTLELGDSALYLCASSGGLEVSYEQYFGPGTRLTVT.